This T cell receptor beta chain was obtained from a study of blood T cell repertoires in COVID-19. As for the study in general: Sample material is recorded as cDNA or gDNA derived from T cells, B-cell-depleted T cells, or PBMCs.

Trimming cost V 4 bases and J 4 bases, with 10 bases left between them. The CDR3 extends over 13 amino acids. Looked up from germline, CDR1 is MNHEY and CDR2 is SMNVEV (reference sequence). Enrollees, roughly 18 to 89 years old, lived in 25 or so US areas. The recovered donors of Cohort 3 showed two negative PCRs, clearance, or symptom resolution. In the original processing: Counts of nucleated cells, estimated from reference gene primer amplification, were obtained. Here immunoSEQ multiplex PCR was the method, and the copy in TCRdb shows in-frame clones only, minus some. The V and J calls and clone size are taken from that table; D and trimming were inferred from the DNA. The sample carries approximately 390,000 clones, approximately 87% recorded once.

Sequencing was performed on PBMCs or T cells enriched from blood (not recorded which). The TCR comes from a woman aged 45-60 years who had recovered from COVID-19. V usage is TRBV27 and J usage is TRBJ1-2; D is undetermined. CDR3 sequence: CASSSREGYGYTF. The CDR3 nucleotides read TGTGCCAGCAGTTCCCGGGAAGGCTATGGCTACACCTTC.